This TCR beta chain originates from a study of naive and memory T cell subsets. General observations from the study: Over 85% of naive TCR sequences appeared only once, unlike memory subsets. Clonotypes here are unpaired alpha or beta chain sequences. Naive repertoires, especially CD8, held a few larger clonotypes, possibly memory cells re-expressing CD45RA. TCR counts from RNA may reflect activation-linked expression changes.

CDR3 length: 16 residues. Trimming took 6 bases from V and 0 from J, leaving 17 bases between them. In germline, CDR1 is MDHEN, CDR2 SYDVKM. This clonotype turned up a few times. Its antigen is undetermined. The beta constant-region primer was an equimolar mix of two oligonucleotides covering TRBC1 and TRBC2. Ligated cDNA was amplified by four rounds of PCR with nested alpha and beta constant-region primers and SP2. Via MiXCR, TCRdb re-called the UMI-ligation and nested PCR reads, giving one row per CDR3 protein. The sample has 150,000 or so distinct CDR3 sequences, roughly 23% seen once. Cells stained for CD3, CD4, CD8, CD45RA and CD27 were sorted into four subsets.

The rearrangement uses TRBV28 and TRBJ1-1, with D maybe TRBD1 (6 bases). What was sequenced was naive CD4+ T cells from blood. The sequence came from a human donor in good health. CDR3 DNA sequence: TGTGCCAGCAGGAACCGGGCCAGGGGAATGAACACTGAAGCTTTCTTT. Translation gives CASRNRARGMNTEAFF.